A selection of T cell receptor beta chains follows, all from one sample in a study of T cell repertoires in cytomegalovirus infection. Using its own MiXCR run on the reads, TCRdb lists one record per CDR3 protein. The sample shows 350,000 to 500,000 distinct CDR3 sequences, approximately 33% of them seen only once. What was sequenced was PBMCs. These receptors were taken from a human donor in good health (CMV status not recorded). Some clones in this sample may be carry-over from other donors' samples. CDR3s include the opening cysteine and the closing phenylalanine or tryptophan. D genes are given only for firm matches. Clone sizes are given selectively: once, few, many, or a class where the clone is expanded.

cdr3_nt | cdr3_aa | j_call | d_call | clone_size | v_call
TGTGCCAGCAGCTTAGGGACCCCCTACGAGCAGTACTTC | CASSLGTPYEQYF | TRBJ2-7 | - | - | TRBV11-2
TGTGCCAGGCACCCGGGAGCCAAAAACATTCAGTACTTC | CARHPGAKNIQYF | TRBJ2-4 | - | - | TRBV6-1
TGTGCCAGTAGTGGGGGACTAGCGGGGAGCACAGATACGCAGTATTTT | CASSGGLAGSTDTQYF | TRBJ2-3 | TRBD2 | few | TRBV19
TGTGCCAGCAGTGACCCCAGGGGGACCGGGGAGCTGTTTTTT | CASSDPRGTGELFF | TRBJ2-2 | TRBD1 | - | TRBV25-1
TGTGCTAGCATCCCGGGAAGGACAGGGTTTAATGAGCAGTTCTTC | CASIPGRTGFNEQFF | TRBJ2-1 | TRBD1 | - | TRBV7-6
TGTGCCACCAGGGGGGGGGGATGGGACTATGGCTACACCTTC | CATRGGGWDYGYTF | TRBJ1-2 | TRBD1 | - | TRBV5-4
TGTGCCAGCAAGAGCGGGGGGGGACGAGATACGCAGTATTTT | CASKSGGGRDTQYF | TRBJ2-3 | TRBD2 | many | TRBV12-3/TRBV12-4
TGTGCCAGCAGTGAATATTGGGGTCATGGCTACACCTTC | CASSEYWGHGYTF | TRBJ1-2 | - | - | TRBV25-1
TGTGCCAGCAGCTTAGACGGTAGGCCGGGCACTGAAGCTTTCTTT | CASSLDGRPGTEAFF | TRBJ1-1 | - | many | TRBV7-6
TGCAGTGCTAGTTTTAGCTCTGGAAACACCATATATTTT | CSASFSSGNTIYF | TRBJ1-3 | - | - | TRBV20-1
TGCAGTGCAAGGCCAGGCGACAGGGCGTACGAGCAGTACTTC | CSARPGDRAYEQYF | TRBJ2-7 | TRBD1 | few | TRBV20-1
TGTGCCAGCAGCTTAGGTCATCGGAAGGACGATGAGCAGTTCTTC | CASSLGHRKDDEQFF | TRBJ2-1 | - | - | TRBV7-9
TGCGCCAGCAGTGAGGAATACTACAATGAGCAGTTCTTC | CASSEEYYNEQFF | TRBJ2-1 | - | - | TRBV10-2
TGCGCCAGCAGCCTAGCGGGGGCCAAGTCCGATACGCAGTATTTT | CASSLAGAKSDTQYF | TRBJ2-3 | TRBD2 | - | TRBV4-3
TGCAGTGCTATACAGGGGACTAATGAAAAACTGTTTTTT | CSAIQGTNEKLFF | TRBJ1-4 | TRBD1 | few | TRBV20-1
TGTGCCAGCAGTCCCCAAAAGCAGGGAGGGTCTGAAGCTTTCTTT | CASSPQKQGGSEAFF | TRBJ1-1 | - | few | TRBV28
TGTGCCAGCATGGAGGGCACAGATACGCAGTATTTT | CASMEGTDTQYF | TRBJ2-3 | - | few | TRBV6-1
TGTGCCAGCAGTCCCCAGGGGGGAATGAACACTGAAGCTTTCTTT | CASSPQGGMNTEAFF | TRBJ1-1 | TRBD1 | - | TRBV6-8
TGCGCCAGCAGCCCGACGGGGGAGTTCTACAATGAGCAGTTCTTC | CASSPTGEFYNEQFF | TRBJ2-1 | - | many | TRBV5-1
TGTGCCAGCAGTCCGGGACTAGCGGGGGGGACCTACGAGCAGTACTTC | CASSPGLAGGTYEQYF | TRBJ2-7 | TRBD2 | - | TRBV27
TGTGCCAGCAGTTACTCGGGGACAGGGGGGCGCTCCTACGAGCAGTACTTC | CASSYSGTGGRSYEQYF | TRBJ2-7 | TRBD1 | - | TRBV6-2/TRBV6-3
TGTGTCACGAGTGCAAGACAGGGGGCTTATGGCTACACCTTC | CVTSARQGAYGYTF | TRBJ1-2 | TRBD1 | - | TRBV24-1
TGTGCCAGCAGCCCTGGGACAGTTAACACTGAAGCTTTCTTT | CASSPGTVNTEAFF | TRBJ1-1 | TRBD1 | many | TRBV7-9
TGTGCCAGCAGTTACTCGAACCAGAATTACGAGCAGTACTTC | CASSYSNQNYEQYF | TRBJ2-7 | - | - | TRBV6-2/TRBV6-3
TGTGCCAGCACCCCGGTGGGCACTAACTATGGCTACACCTTC | CASTPVGTNYGYTF | TRBJ1-2 | - | many | TRBV28
TGTGCCAGCACCTTACCTCCGGGACCGAACGTATCACCCCTCCACTTT | CASTLPPGPNVSPLHF | TRBJ1-6 | - | many | TRBV7-3
TGTGCCAGCAGTGAATTAGACAATGAGCAGTTCTTC | CASSELDNEQFF | TRBJ2-1 | - | few | TRBV25-1
TGTGCCAGCTCACCAAAGGACACTAGATCGTATTCACCCCTCCACTTT | CASSPKDTRSYSPLHF | TRBJ1-6 | - | - | TRBV18
TGCAGTGCTAGAGGCTCTTTAGTACTGGGGAACACCGGGGAGCTGTTTTTT | CSARGSLVLGNTGELFF | TRBJ2-2 | - | - | TRBV20-1
TGTGCCAGTTCAGCACCGGGACAGGGTAAATCTGGGGCCAACGTCCTGACTTTC | CASSAPGQGKSGANVLTF | TRBJ2-6 | TRBD1 | many | TRBV2
TGTGCCAGCAGCCCCCGGCCCCAGGGCACCGGGGAGCTGTTTTTT | CASSPRPQGTGELFF | TRBJ2-2 | - | - | TRBV7-8
TGTGCCAGCAGTGCCAGACCGATGAACACTGAAGCTTTCTTT | CASSARPMNTEAFF | TRBJ1-1 | - | - | TRBV6-2/TRBV6-3
TGTGCCAGCAGCCAGACCAGTTATGGCTACACCTTC | CASSQTSYGYTF | TRBJ1-2 | - | many | TRBV7-2
TGTGCCAGCAGTGAAAACTCTAGCGGCTACAATGAGCAGTTCTTC | CASSENSSGYNEQFF | TRBJ2-1 | TRBD2 | few | TRBV2
TGCGCCAGCAGCCAAGATTGGGAGACTAGCGGGGGAGCAAGCTCCTACGAGCAGTACTTC | CASSQDWETSGGASSYEQYF | TRBJ2-7 | TRBD2 | - | TRBV4-1
TGCAGTGCTAGAGATCAGGTCACCACCTTCTCTTTC | CSARDQVTTFSF | TRBJ2-7 | - | few | TRBV20-1